One sample yielded the 17 T cell receptor beta chains listed below, sequenced in a study of CD8+ T cells in alopecia areata. The sequencing template was cDNA reverse transcribed from extracted RNA. This table comes from immunoSEQ multiplex PCR, and its TCRdb copy is limited to in-frame clones, with some not included. The sample records 170,000 or so clones, roughly 65% being singletons. The source material was CD4+ T cells sorted from blood, sampled at week 0. These receptors were obtained from a human donor with alopecia areata.

J is TRBJ2-1 and V is TRBV29-1; D ambiguous. CDR3 length: 12 residues. Germline V gene sequence: CDR1 SQVTM, CDR2 ANQGSEA. The germline V and J ends were trimmed by 3 bases and 6 bases, with 9 bases remaining between them. The chain's CDR3 is CSVEVLGNEQFF. CDR3 DNA: TGCAGCGTTGAGGTCTTGGGCAATGAGCAGTTCTTC.

This clone was seen a handful of times. J is TRBJ1-4 and V is TRBV6-6; TRBD1 might be the D (5 bases). The germline V gene encodes CDR1 MNHNY and CDR2 SVGAGI (reference sequence). CDR3 length equals 13 residues. Deletions cut 4 bases from V and 10 bases from J, with 13 bases between. The CDR3 DNA is TGTGCCAGCAGTTCCGACAGAAAAGGAAAACTGTTTTTT. Its translation is CASSSDRKGKLFF.

By share, this clone counts as medium-sized. This sequence joins TRBV7-2 and TRBJ2-2; D may be TRBD2 (6 bases). V lost 5 bases and J lost 6, with 10 bases in between. This CDR3 has 13 residues. Germline CDR1 reads SGHTA; CDR2 reads FQGNSA. The CDR3 bases are TGTGCCAGCAGCCGCCCGGGGGCCGGGGAGCTGTTTTTT. Translation: CASSRPGAGELFF.

V gene TRBV6-6 combines with J gene TRBJ2-1; D not certain. Germline V gene data show CDR1 as MNHNY and CDR2 as SVGAGI (reference sequence). V gave up 6 bases and J gave up 1 base, with 13 bases separating them. This CDR3 comprises 15 residues. CDR3 in amino acids: CASSPRDSSYNEQFF. CDR3 coding DNA: TGTGCCAGCAGCCCCCGAGACTCTTCCTACAATGAGCAGTTCTTC.

The chain joins TRBV30 to TRBJ1-2; D is uncertain. The V gene's germline CDR1 is GTSNPN and CDR2 SVGIG (reference sequence). Trimming stripped 0 bases from V and 8 bases from J, with 7 bases between. The CDR3 has 11 amino acids. CDR3 in amino acids: CAWSVLRGYTF. Here the CDR3 DNA reads TGTGCCTGGAGTGTACTGCGGGGCTACACCTTC.

The chain combines TRBV25-1 with TRBJ1-6; tentatively, D is TRBD1 (5 bases). Trimming pared 6 bases from V and 5 bases from J, leaving 8 bases between. The CDR3 is 13 amino acids. Germline-derived CDR1 and CDR2 are MGHDK and SYGVNS. This CDR3 reads CASRTVHNSPLHF. The CDR3 DNA reads as TGTGCCAGCAGGACAGTCCATAATTCACCCCTCCACTTT.

V gene TRBV29-1 combines with J gene TRBJ1-2; tentatively, D is TRBD1 (6 bases). Germline V gives CDR1 SQVTM, CDR2 ANQGSEA. Deletions cut 4 bases from V and 7 bases from J, with 16 bases between. This CDR3 has 13 amino acids. The CDR3 coding sequence is TGCAGCGTTGCCGGGACAAACATCTTTGGCTACACCTTC. Its protein is CSVAGTNIFGYTF.

The chain couples TRBV6-5 to TRBJ1-2; TRBD1 matches 9 bases. Trimming at V came to 6 bases and at J to 8 bases, leaving 7 bases not matched to a gene. Germline V lookup: CDR1 MNHEY, CDR2 SVGAGI. The CDR3 extends over 13 amino acids. The CDR3 DNA reads as TGTGCCAGCAGACCGGGGACAGGGAGAGGCTACACCTTC. Its protein is CASRPGTGRGYTF.

The DNA for the CDR3 is TGTGCCTGGACCATGGGCAGGGACTACGAGCAGTACTTC. Translated, it gives CAWTMGRDYEQYF. The V call is TRBV30, the J call TRBJ2-7; maybe TRBD1 (5 bases). The germline V and J ends were trimmed by 4 bases and 3 bases, with 13 bases remaining between them. The CDR3 extends over 13 amino acids. CDR1 is GTSNPN and CDR2 is SVGIG in the germline V gene (reference sequence).

This chain links TRBV15 with TRBJ2-6; tentatively, D is TRBD1 (5 bases). The germline V gene has CDR1 LNHNV and CDR2 YYDKDF (reference sequence). The CDR3 loop spans 14 amino acids. V was pared by 5 bases and J by 4 bases, with 9 bases between. The CDR3 DNA follows: TGTGCCACCAGCCCCCGGACAGGGGCCAACGTCCTGACTTTC. Protein: CATSPRTGANVLTF.

This clone was counted only a few times. This sequence joins TRBV6-6 and TRBJ2-7; D may correspond to TRBD1 or TRBD2 (5 bases each). Trimming cost V 7 bases and J 3 bases, with 16 bases left between them. Germline assignment: CDR1 MNHNY and CDR2 SVGAGI (reference sequence). The CDR3 covers 14 residues. CDR3 coding DNA: TGTGCCAGCACTACGTACCGGGGCCTCTACGAGCAGTACTTC. It yields the protein CASTTYRGLYEQYF.

This clone was counted only a few times. The sample contains more than one DNA sequence encoding this CDR3. J is TRBJ1-5 and V is TRBV27; D uncertain. The germline V gene has CDR1 MNHEY and CDR2 SMNVEV (reference sequence). CDR3 length equals 14 residues. The germline V and J ends were trimmed by 3 bases and 3 bases, with 9 bases remaining between them. The CDR3 nucleotides read TGTGCCAGCAGTTTCGCGGGGTTCAATCAGCCCCAGCATTTT. It codes for CASSFAGFNQPQHF.

This sequence joins TRBV7-2 and TRBJ1-6; D not resolved. Germline CDR1 SGHTA, CDR2 FQGNSA. The CDR3 has 14 amino acids. V lost 8 bases to trimming and J lost 2 bases, with 10 bases between them. The CDR3 spells CASVVGAYNSPLHF. The CDR3 region has the DNA TGTGCCAGCGTCGTTGGGGCCTATAATTCACCCCTCCACTTT. The full variable domain, completed using reference TRBV7-2 and TRBJ1-6, is GAGVSQSPSNKVTEKGKDVELRCDPISGHTALYWYRQSLGQGLEFLIYFQGNSAPDKSGLPSDRFSAERTGGSVSTLTIQRTQQEDSAVYLCASVVGAYNSPLHFGNGTRLTVT.

The J gene is TRBJ2-7, the V gene TRBV18; D remains unclear. This CDR3 region has 11 residues. Trimming pared 6 bases from V and 2 bases from J, leaving 5 bases between. The germline V gene has CDR1 KGHSH and CDR2 LQKENI. CDR3 region: CASSDTYEQYF. CDR3 in DNA: TGTGCCAGCTCCGATACCTACGAGCAGTACTTC.

This clone appeared a single time. V gene TRBV4-1 combines with J gene TRBJ1-2; D perhaps matches TRBD1 (6 bases). CDR1 is MGHRA, CDR2 YSYEKL, per germline. The CDR3 is made up of 17 amino acids. The V gene lost 2 bases and the J gene lost 6 bases, with 22 bases spanning the gap. CDR3 protein: CASSQPYPGTSLHGYTF. CDR3 nucleotides: TGCGCCAGCAGCCAACCGTATCCGGGGACAAGCCTCCATGGCTACACCTTC.

This clone was recorded once. This chain links TRBV29-1 with TRBJ1-2; unclear D gene. The germline V and J ends were trimmed by 7 bases and 6 bases, with 12 bases remaining between them. The CDR3 runs to 11 residues. Germline loops: CDR1 SQVTM, CDR2 ANQGSEA. The CDR3 reads CSASDGNGYTF. CDR3 in DNA: TGCAGCGCCTCGGACGGCAATGGCTACACCTTC.

This clone was observed a few times. The chain employs TRBV29-1 and TRBJ2-1, with D perhaps TRBD1 or TRBD2 (6 bases each). Germline V CDR1 and CDR2: SQVTM, ANQGSEA. V dropped 7 bases and J dropped 5 bases, with 21 bases sitting between them. The CDR3 contains 15 residues. The chain's CDR3 is CSGQRGQRANNEQFF. The DNA of the CDR3 is TGCAGCGGTCAGCGAGGACAGCGGGCCAACAATGAGCAGTTCTTC.